The next 18 T cell receptor beta chains were all read from a single sample in a study of blood T cells in healthy people across ages. With a J-beta primer mix and a sample-barcoded 5' primer, a second PCR ran 7 to 11 cycles. One entry per CDR3 protein results from TCRdb running MiXCR on the 5' RACE reads. The sample yields 1 million or so distinct CDR3 sequences, under 30% seen once. The same data also went into a second study, on T cells of mothers and their children.

Sequencing was done on a sample of blood. All receptors come from a girl aged 2-10 years in good health.

This rearrangement joins TRBV7-2 to TRBJ2-5; 8 bases match TRBD2. The germline CDR1 and CDR2 sequences are SGHTA and FQGNSA. Losses at the gene ends were 3 bases for V and 1 base for J; bases not matched to a gene: 10. The CDR3 consists of 17 residues. The CDR3, as DNA: TGTGCCAGCAGCTTTATTACTGCGGGAGGACCCCAAGAGACCCAGTACTTC. Translating it yields CASSFITAGGPQETQYF.

This clonotype was seen a handful of times. The chain is built from TRBV3-1 and TRBJ2-3; 7 nucleotides agree with TRBD1. Germline CDR1 reads LGHDT; CDR2 reads YNNKEL (reference sequence). This CDR3 spans 15 amino acids. With V trimmed by 3 bases and J by 2 bases, 5 bases remained unmatched. The CDR3: CASSQWDRLTDTQYF. The CDR3 DNA follows: TGTGCCAGCAGCCAGTGGGACAGACTCACAGATACGCAGTATTTT.

This clonotype was observed a handful of times. The chain recombines TRBV20-1 with TRBJ1-1, with no clear D. The V gene lost 7 bases and the J gene lost 7 bases, with 16 bases spanning the gap. The CDR3 spans 12 residues. From germline, CDR1 is DFQATT and CDR2 SNEGSKA (reference sequence). The CDR3 nucleotides read TGCAGTGGATCACGCGGACCTCTTGAAGCTTTCTTT. This sequence encodes CSGSRGPLEAFF.

This clonotype has a handful of counts. The rearrangement links TRBV4-1 to TRBJ2-5; D remains unclear. The DNA matches TRBJ2-1 better at its end, which makes the J call doubtful. The length of the CDR3 is 13 residues. In germline, CDR1 is MGHRA, CDR2 YSYEKL. The CDR3 DNA sequence: TGCGCCAGCAGCCAAATAATAGCAGATGAGCAGTTCTTC. Its translation: CASSQIIADEQFF.

The gene calls are TRBV6-6 and TRBJ2-7, with 11 bases that match TRBD1. V lost 4 bases, J lost 4 bases, and 6 bases stayed unmatched. Germline V gives CDR1 MNHNY, CDR2 SVGAGI (reference sequence). The CDR3 runs 15 residues. In nucleotides, the CDR3 is TGTGCCAGCAGTTCCGTCGGGACAGGGGGATACGAGCAGTACTTC. Translated: CASSSVGTGGYEQYF.

This chain connects TRBV19 to TRBJ2-2; 7 bases map to TRBD1. Trimming at V came to 8 bases and at J to 3 bases, leaving 3 bases not matched to a gene. Looked up from germline, CDR1 is LNHDA and CDR2 is SQIVND (reference sequence). This CDR3 is 13 amino acids long. CDR3 amino acids: CASGTAYTGELFF. The CDR3 coding sequence is TGTGCCAGTGGGACAGCCTACACCGGGGAGCTGTTTTTT.

This clonotype was seen more than once but under ten times. The J gene is TRBJ2-3, the V gene TRBV5-1; D is possibly TRBD2 (5 bases). The CDR3 spans 13 residues. The V end was cut by 4 bases, the J end by 9 bases, with 15 bases between. CDR1 is SGHRS and CDR2 is YFSETQ in the germline V gene. CDR3 residues: CASSLPSTGTQYF. For the CDR3, the DNA is TGCGCCAGCAGCCTACCTTCCACGGGGACGCAGTATTTT. The full variable domain, its missing parts supplied by reference TRBV5-1 and TRBJ2-3, is KAGVTQTPRYLIKTRGQQVTLSCSPISGHRSVSWYQQTPGQGLQFLFEYFSETQRNKGNFPGRFSGRQFSNSRSEMNVSTLELGDSALYLCASSLPSTGTQYFGPGTRLTVL.

This clonotype was seen only a few times. The gene calls are TRBV4-1 and TRBJ2-5; TRBD1 might be the D (5 bases). V gave up 0 bases and J gave up 4 bases, with 12 bases separating them. Germline CDR1 and CDR2: MGHRA and YSYEKL. The CDR3 sequence is 15 residues long. The CDR3: CASSQEARASETQYF. In nucleotides, the CDR3 is TGCGCCAGCAGCCAAGAGGCCAGGGCGTCAGAGACCCAGTACTTC.

A note on this clonotype: Here the CDR3 omits its conserved ending phenylalanine or tryptophan, so a read error is the likely source. The CDR3 region has the DNA TGTGCCAGCAGCTTATTCGGTGGGGGAGCCGATACGCAGTATCTT. Translating gives CASSLFGGGADTQYL. This sequence joins TRBV7-9 and TRBJ2-3, with D tentatively TRBD1 or TRBD2 (5 bases each). The V end was cut by 2 bases, the J end by 6 bases, with 15 bases between. Germline V gives CDR1 SEHNR, CDR2 FQNEAQ (reference sequence). This CDR3 contains 15 residues.

This clonotype has just a few counts. The chain's CDR3 is CSATKGLAGIYEQYF. The CDR3 nucleotides are TGCAGTGCTACTAAGGGACTAGCGGGGATCTACGAGCAGTACTTC. J is TRBJ2-7 and V is TRBV20-1; 13 positions match TRBD2. J was trimmed by 3 bases and V by 4 bases; bases with no gene match: 6. The germline V gene encodes CDR1 DFQATT and CDR2 SNEGSKA (reference sequence). The CDR3 sequence is 15 residues long.

The J gene is TRBJ2-7, the V gene TRBV10-3; the D is unclear. The germline V gene encodes CDR1 ENHRY and CDR2 SYGVKD. V lost 5 bases and J lost 3, with 8 bases in between. The CDR3 totals 12 residues. The CDR3: CAISSSHYEQYF. The CDR3 DNA follows: TGTGCCATCAGTAGCTCGCACTACGAGCAGTACTTC.

The chain joins TRBV12-3 or TRBV12-4 to TRBJ2-1; the match to TRBD2 covers 7 bases. V shed 5 bases and J 5 bases; nucleotides not matched to a gene: 6. This CDR3 is 14 amino acids long. CDR3 residues: CASSPLAENNEQFF. The CDR3 DNA sequence: TGTGCCAGCAGTCCTCTAGCGGAGAACAATGAGCAGTTCTTC.

This clonotype turned up a few times. The rearrangement joins TRBV29-1 to TRBJ2-1; 11 nucleotides line up with TRBD1. Germline CDR1 SQVTM, CDR2 ANQGSEA. With 7 bases clipped from V and 10 bases from J, the junction kept 9 bases outside the gene matches. The CDR3 is 13 residues long. The DNA for the CDR3 is TGCAGCGCCCGGGACAGGGGGACTTGGGAGCAGTTCTTC. Its translation: CSARDRGTWEQFF.

A few counts support this clonotype. The chain recombines TRBV29-1 with TRBJ1-2, with D possibly being TRBD1 (5 bases). The CDR3 runs 14 residues. V was trimmed by 0 bases and J by 2 bases, leaving 10 bases between them. The germline CDR1 and CDR2 sequences are SQVTM and ANQGSEA. CDR3 region: CSVEDLAGNYGYTF. The CDR3 bases are TGCAGCGTTGAAGATCTGGCAGGGAACTATGGCTACACCTTC. The full variable domain, its missing parts supplied by reference TRBV29-1 and TRBJ1-2, is SAVISQKPSRDICQRGTSLTIQCQVDSQVTMMFWYRQQPGQSLTLIATANQGSEATYESGFVIDKFPISRPNLTFSTLTVSNMSPEDSSIYLCSVEDLAGNYGYTFGSGTRLTVV.

V usage is TRBV24-1 and J usage is TRBJ1-1, with 8 bases lining up with TRBD1. V lost 4 bases, J lost 1 base, and 7 bases stayed unmatched. The CDR3 has 16 residues. Germline V gene sequence: CDR1 KGHDR, CDR2 SFDVKD. The CDR3 DNA sequence: TGTGCCACCAGTGAGAACCCCGGGACAGGGAACACTGAAGCTTTCTTT. It encodes CATSENPGTGNTEAFF.

The chain has TRBV3-1 and TRBJ2-3; TRBD2 aligns across 10 bases. The germline gives CDR1 LGHDT, CDR2 YNNKEL (reference sequence). The CDR3 extends over 17 amino acids. V dropped 0 bases and J dropped 3; count of bases not matched to a gene: 6. Here the CDR3 DNA reads TGTGCCAGCAGCCAAGATCTCTCTAGCGGGAGTACAGATACGCAGTATTTT. It codes for CASSQDLSSGSTDTQYF.

V gene TRBV21-1 combines with J gene TRBJ1-5; TRBD1 was called by the table and not checked on the DNA. TRBV21-1 is a documented pseudogene. There are 16 residues in the CDR3. CDR3 bases: TGTGCCAGCAGCAAGAGGGACAGAGGAAAAGGTCAGCCCCAGCATTTT. Residues: CASSKRDRGKGQPQHF.

This clonotype occurred a few times. Mismatch with germline at one junction end may stem from a read error. This chain connects TRBV15 to TRBJ2-5; TRBD1 might be the D (5 bases). The CDR3 runs 13 residues. Germline CDR1 reads LNHNV; CDR2 reads YYDKDF (reference sequence). CDR3 in DNA: TGTGCCACCAGCAGAGGGTCGACAGACTTAACGTTCTTC. Amino acids: CATSRGSTDLTFF. Supplemented by reference TRBV15 and TRBJ2-5, the full variable domain reads DAMVIQNPRYQVTQFGKPVTLSCSQTLNHNVMYWYQQKSSQAPKLLFHYYDKDFNNEADTPDNFQSRRPNTSFCFLDIRSPGLGDTAMYLCATSRGSTDLTFFGPGTRLLVL.